The clone carrying this T cell receptor beta chain has only one observation. Its antigen is unknown. This entry is derived from a study of CD8+CD57+ T cells in acquired aplastic anemia. Across the whole study: An average of 3.2 ug of DNA was obtained from sorted CD4+ and CD8+ cells. Findings and limits, study-wide: The CD8+ Simpson's diversity of patients and controls was not significantly different. It was found that almost 30 CD8+ CDR3 sequences were shared between patients and controls.

Germline trimming cut 6 bases from V and 7 bases from J; bases unmatched to any gene: 6. The CDR3 extends over 14 amino acids. Genomic DNA, serving as template, underwent TCR beta VDJ and CDR3 profiling. Each CDR3 protein gets one entry after TCRdb re-called the reads with MiXCR. The table lists about 170,000 distinct CDR3 sequences, 60% to 70% of them singletons. The chain has TRBV12-3 or TRBV12-4 and TRBJ1-6; TRBD1 agrees at 7 bases. This sequence was found in a human donor in good health. The sample consisted of sorted CD4+, CD8+, or CD8+CD57+ T cells (not recorded which) from PBMCs. The CDR3 sequence: CASSQQGNNSPLHF. The CDR3 DNA sequence: TGTGCCAGCAGCCAACAGGGGAACAATTCACCCCTCCACTTT.